This T cell receptor beta chain appears in the sequencing data of a study of patients and donors after allogeneic stem cell transplantation. V lost 3 bases to trimming and J lost 0 bases, with 5 bases between them. Germline V CDR1 and CDR2: ENHRY, SYGVKD. The CDR3 covers 14 residues. In this sample, this clonotype turned up a few times. TCRdb re-derived calls from the RT-PCR reads in MiXCR, one entry per CDR3 protein. The sample holds over 400,000 distinct CDR3 sequences, around 16% seen once. The clonotype originates from a human donor who was either an allogeneic HSCT recipient or a stem cell or donor lymphocyte infusion donor (not recorded which). It is not recorded whose cells these are; they may come from a transplant donor. This chain joins TRBV10-3 and TRBJ2-2; D gene ambiguous. The source material was blood, either unsorted or a sorted T cell fraction (not recorded which). For the CDR3, the DNA is TGTGCCATCAGTGAAACTACGAACACCGGGGAGCTGTTTTTT. This sequence encodes CAISETTNTGELFF.